What follows describes a single TCR beta chain. The sample originates from a study of blood T cell repertoires in COVID-19. The CDR3 is 15 amino acids. Germline CDR1 and CDR2: MDHEN and SYDVKM. V trimming: 4 bases; J trimming: 3 bases; junction bases outside the gene matches: 7. Method: immunoSEQ multiplex PCR; TCRdb's copy keeps in-frame clones and lacks some. The data contain approximately 240,000 clones, approximately 80% of them singletons. The chain carries TRBV28 and TRBJ2-5; TRBD1 matches at 8 bases. Sequences were obtained from peripheral blood. This sequence originates from a woman older than 75 with active or convalescent COVID-19. CDR3 protein: CASSWLTGAKETQYF. The CDR3 nucleotides are TGTGCCAGCAGTTGGCTGACAGGGGCTAAAGAGACCCAGTACTTC.